Presented here are 13 T cell receptor beta chains from one specimen sequenced in a study of blood T cell repertoires in COVID-19. Data came from immunoSEQ multiplex PCR; TCRdb stores just in-frame clones and leaves some out. The data show about 180,000 clones, with approximately 89% seen just once and 5% to 7.5% held by the top ten. Sequencing was performed on PBMCs or T cells enriched from blood (not recorded which). The receptor set was obtained from a man in his forties who had recovered from COVID-19.

The V and J genes are TRBV27 and TRBJ2-7; D not resolved. CDR1 and CDR2 from the germline V gene are MNHEY and SMNVEV (reference sequence). The CDR3 is made up of 12 amino acids. Trimming shortened V by 4 bases and J by 0 bases, and 4 bases separated the two germline ends. CDR3 loop: CASSSSSYEQYF. The CDR3 DNA reads TGTGCCAGCAGTTCGAGCTCCTACGAGCAGTACTTC.

The CDR3 DNA sequence: TGTGCCATCAGACAATCAGGGGGACTTAATGAAAAACTGTTTTTT. Protein: CAIRQSGGLNEKLFF. This chain links TRBV10-3 with TRBJ1-4; TRBD1 matches 7 bases. The CDR3 has 15 residues. Germline V gene lookup returns CDR1 ENHRY and CDR2 SYGVKD. Unmatched junction bases numbered 8, after V lost 6 bases and J lost 4 bases.

The chain links TRBV7-9 to TRBJ1-1, with no clear D. The V end was cut by 3 bases, the J end by 1 base, with 9 bases between. From germline, CDR1 is SEHNR and CDR2 FQNEAQ (reference sequence). This CDR3 comprises 14 residues. CDR3 sequence: CASSFEGRNTEAFF. In DNA, the CDR3 is TGTGCCAGCAGCTTCGAGGGCAGGAACACTGAAGCTTTCTTT.

This clone appeared a few times. V is TRBV10-3 and J is TRBJ2-1; D unclear. The CDR3 contains 13 residues. Trimming stripped 1 base from V and 9 bases from J, with 10 bases between. Germline V gene lookup returns CDR1 ENHRY and CDR2 SYGVKD. This CDR3 is CAISEWSGPEQFF. CDR3 bases: TGTGCCATCAGTGAGTGGTCAGGTCCTGAGCAGTTCTTC.

This chain links TRBV27 with TRBJ1-6, with D possibly matching TRBD1 (5 bases). Germline values: CDR1 MNHEY, CDR2 SMNVEV (reference sequence). This CDR3 has 17 amino acids. Trimming left V 1 base short and J 7 bases short, with 17 bases between. CDR3 region: CASSLFGGRVGNSPLHF. The DNA of the CDR3 is TGTGCCAGCAGTTTATTCGGGGGACGAGTAGGCAATTCACCCCTCCACTTT.

As regards this clone: Germline and junction disagree at one end, which may indicate a read error. The gene calls are TRBV11-2 and TRBJ2-1; D is possibly TRBD2 (7 bases). This CDR3 contains 12 residues. The germline gives CDR1 SGHAT, CDR2 FQNNGV. The CDR3 DNA follows: TGTGCCAGCAGCTTAGGTACGGGGGGCACGGTCTTC. The encoded protein is CASSLGTGGTVF.

The chain combines TRBV6-5 with TRBJ1-4; TRBD1 aligns across 8 bases. There are 16 residues in the CDR3. V was clipped by 2 bases and J by 1 base; unmatched bases: 3. CDR1 and CDR2 from the germline V gene are MNHEY and SVGAGI. The CDR3 spells CASSYGTGLTNEKLFF. CDR3 in DNA: TGTGCCAGCAGTTACGGGACAGGTTTAACTAATGAAAAACTGTTTTTT.

This chain links TRBV10-3 with TRBJ2-3; D unclear. This CDR3 comprises 14 residues. The V end lost 10 bases, the J end lost 0 bases, and 14 bases lay between the germline ends. The germline V gene encodes CDR1 ENHRY and CDR2 SYGVKD. CDR3 region: CASTTGGSTDTQYF. The CDR3 DNA reads as TGTGCCAGCACCACTGGCGGTAGCACAGATACGCAGTATTTT.

The chain couples TRBV20-1 to TRBJ1-6; the D gene is possibly TRBD1 (5 bases). Germline V gene data show CDR1 as DFQATT and CDR2 as SNEGSKA (reference sequence). CDR3 length: 15 residues. Trimming took off 3 bases at V and 0 bases at J, with 9 bases between the two ends. The CDR3: CSASVGGSYNSPLHF. The CDR3 DNA sequence: TGCAGTGCTAGTGTCGGGGGCTCCTATAATTCACCCCTCCACTTT.

The genes are TRBV27 and TRBJ1-5; 10 nucleotides align to TRBD1. The V and J ends lost 5 bases and 2 bases, in that order; junction bases with no gene match: 15. The CDR3 extends over 19 amino acids. CDR1 and CDR2 from the germline V gene are MNHEY and SMNVEV (reference sequence). The CDR3 nucleotides read TGTGCCAGCAGTCTTTCGCCGGGACAGGGGTCCCTCGGCAATCAGCCCCAGCATTTT. Encoded protein: CASSLSPGQGSLGNQPQHF.

This clone came up a few times. This chain links TRBV5-1 with TRBJ2-7, with unresolved D. Germline V CDR1 and CDR2: SGHRS, YFSETQ. V lost 4 bases and J 5 bases, leaving 13 bases between the germline ends. The CDR3 is made up of 13 amino acids. CDR3 residues: CASSNPTGDEQYF. CDR3 nucleotide sequence: TGCGCCAGCAGCAACCCCACTGGAGACGAGCAGTACTTC.

This rearrangement joins TRBV28 to TRBJ1-5; 8 bases map to TRBD1. Germline lookup yields CDR1 MDHEN and CDR2 SYDVKM. The J segment lost 6 bases and the V segment lost 1 base, leaving 8 bases of the junction unmatched. The CDR3 has 16 residues. The CDR3 DNA is TGTGCCAGCAGTTTATCGGGGCAGGGGGCAGGTCAGCCCCAGCATTTT. Protein: CASSLSGQGAGQPQHF.

This clone was detected only once. This chain uses TRBV28 with TRBJ1-2; D may be TRBD1 (6 bases). The CDR3 runs to 15 residues. The V gene's germline CDR1 is MDHEN and CDR2 SYDVKM. The V end was cut by 1 base, the J end by 4 bases, with 13 bases between. Here the CDR3 DNA reads TGTGCCAGCAGTTTATCCGTAACAGGGACCTATGGCTACACCTTC. It encodes CASSLSVTGTYGYTF.